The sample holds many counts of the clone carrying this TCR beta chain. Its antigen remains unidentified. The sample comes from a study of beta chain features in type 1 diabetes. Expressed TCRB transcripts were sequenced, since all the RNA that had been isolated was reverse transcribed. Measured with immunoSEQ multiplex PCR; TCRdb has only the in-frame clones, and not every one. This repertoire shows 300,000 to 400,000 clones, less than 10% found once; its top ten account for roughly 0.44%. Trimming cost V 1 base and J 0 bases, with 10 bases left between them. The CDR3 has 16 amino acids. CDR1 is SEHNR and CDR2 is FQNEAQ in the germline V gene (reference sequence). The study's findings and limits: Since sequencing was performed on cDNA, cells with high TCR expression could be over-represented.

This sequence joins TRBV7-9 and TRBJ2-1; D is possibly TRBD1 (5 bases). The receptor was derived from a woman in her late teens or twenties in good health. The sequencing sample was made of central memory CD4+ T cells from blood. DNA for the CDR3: TGTGCCAGCAGCTTAGTTGGGGCTAACTCCTACAATGAGCAGTTCTTC. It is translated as CASSLVGANSYNEQFF.